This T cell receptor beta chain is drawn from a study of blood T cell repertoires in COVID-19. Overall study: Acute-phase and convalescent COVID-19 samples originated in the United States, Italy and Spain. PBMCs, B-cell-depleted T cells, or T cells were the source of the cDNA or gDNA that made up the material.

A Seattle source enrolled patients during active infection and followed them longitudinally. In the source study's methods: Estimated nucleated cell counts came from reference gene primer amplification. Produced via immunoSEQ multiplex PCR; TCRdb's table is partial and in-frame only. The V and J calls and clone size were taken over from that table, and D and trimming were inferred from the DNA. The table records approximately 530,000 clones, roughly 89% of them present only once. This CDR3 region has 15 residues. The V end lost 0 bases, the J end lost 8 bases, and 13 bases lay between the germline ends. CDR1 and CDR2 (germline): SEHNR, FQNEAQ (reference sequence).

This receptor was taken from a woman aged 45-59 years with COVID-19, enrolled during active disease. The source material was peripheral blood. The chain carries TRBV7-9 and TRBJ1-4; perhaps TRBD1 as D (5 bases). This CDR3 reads CASSLAGQSGEKLFF. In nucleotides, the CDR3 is TGTGCCAGCAGCTTAGCGGGGCAGTCTGGGGAAAAACTGTTTTTT.